Below, one T cell receptor beta chain is given with its context. The source of the sample is a study of blood T cell repertoires in COVID-19. In the study overall: The United States, Italy and Spain were the sources of the acute and convalescent COVID-19 samples.

Per the germline V gene, CDR1 is DFQATT and CDR2 is SNEGSKA (reference sequence). This CDR3 contains 11 residues. Trimming took 2 bases from V and 6 from J, leaving 8 bases between them. The method was immunoSEQ multiplex PCR; TCRdb's version includes in-frame clones alone and lacks a portion of them. The table includes 110,000 to 150,000 clones, 86% detected once. V and J are TRBV20-1 and TRBJ2-7; D ambiguous. Source material: peripheral blood. The sequence was collected from a woman in her fifties or sixties with acute or convalescent COVID-19. The CDR3 spells CSARFLSEQYF. DNA for the CDR3: TGCAGTGCTAGATTCTTATCCGAGCAGTACTTC.